This TCR beta chain was retrieved from a study of a mutant IDH1 vaccine in newly diagnosed glioma. This table comes from immunoSEQ multiplex PCR, and its TCRdb copy is limited to in-frame clones, with some not included. The sample includes roughly 32,000 clones, roughly nine tenths seen only once; the top ten take 2.2%. Time point of the sample: week 47, end of study. The investigators gave 300 ug of mutant IDH1 20-mer peptide in each vaccine dose, together with topical imiquimod. V was shortened by 3 bases and J by 5 bases, with 7 bases between the two germline ends. Germline CDR1 reads MDHEN; CDR2 reads SYDVKM. The length of the CDR3 is 12 residues. Points on this clone: The target antigen is unknown.

The chain is built from TRBV28 and TRBJ1-1; D might be TRBD1 (5 bases). The receptor was derived from a man aged 35 to 55 with glioma. The sequencing used PBMCs, collected from a glioma patient whose treatment included an IDH1 peptide vaccine. The CDR3 bases are TGTGCCAGCAGTTTCAGGGAGACTGAAGCTTTCTTT. Its translation: CASSFRETEAFF. The whole variable domain, remainder taken from reference TRBV28 and TRBJ1-1, is DVKVTQSSRYLVKRTGEKVFLECVQDMDHENMFWYRQDPGLGLRLIYFSYDVKMKEKGDIPEGYSVSREKKERFSLILESASTNQTSMYLCASSFRETEAFFGQGTRLTVV.